This passage covers 19 T cell receptor beta chains from one sample sequenced in a study of shared clonotypes between healthy human individuals. This table comes from immunoSEQ multiplex PCR, and its TCRdb copy is limited to in-frame clones, with some not included. The sample carries a few million clones, about 94% recorded once. Selected positively for CCR7 and CD45RO-negative, naive CD8 cells excluded terminally differentiated effector memory CD45RA+ cells. Sequenced material: naive CD8+ T cells from PBMCs. The receptors here all came from a man between 18 and 29 years old in good health. Some clones in this sample may be carry-over from other donors' samples.

The genes are TRBV27 and TRBJ2-6; D remains ambiguous. Per the germline V gene, CDR1 is MNHEY and CDR2 is SMNVEV (reference sequence). The CDR3 has 16 amino acids. Trimming took 5 bases from V and 4 from J, leaving 15 bases between them. The CDR3 DNA follows: TGTGCCAGCAGTCCCCTCGAAGTCCTCGGGGCCAACGTCCTGACTTTC. Amino acids: CASSPLEVLGANVLTF.

DNA of the CDR3: TGTGCCAGCAGCCAGCCCAAGGTGAGACAGGGGAGGGCCAACGTCCTGACTTTC. This codes for CASSQPKVRQGRANVLTF. The chain recombines TRBV4-2 with TRBJ2-6, with 8 positions matching TRBD1. The CDR3 spans 18 residues. J lost 5 bases, V lost 3 bases, and 12 bases had no gene match. Germline loops: CDR1 LGHNA, CDR2 YNFKEQ.

The chain employs TRBV4-3 and TRBJ2-6; 8 nucleotides agree with TRBD1. There are 16 residues in the CDR3. CDR1 is LGHNA and CDR2 is YSLEER in the germline V gene. Trimming cost V 5 bases and J 3 bases; bases outside gene matches: 6. The CDR3 sequence is CASSSRQGSGANVLTF. Written as DNA, the CDR3 is TGCGCCAGCAGCTCTCGACAGGGGAGTGGGGCCAACGTCCTGACTTTC.

The chain employs TRBV7-9 and TRBJ2-7; D is perhaps TRBD2 (6 bases). This CDR3 spans 19 amino acids. Germline CDR1 and CDR2: SEHNR and FQNEAQ (reference sequence). Between the trimmed V and J ends, which lost 10 bases and 2 bases, there was a span of 33 bases. The CDR3 DNA follows: TGTGCCACACCCCCCCTGGAGAGGGGAGGTTTACCAAGCACCTACGAGCAGTACTTC. Its translation: CATPPLERGGLPSTYEQYF.

The CDR3 nucleotides read TGTGCCAGCAGCGTAGACGGGAGGCCCCCACAGGCAGATACGCAGTATTTT. Its translation is CASSVDGRPPQADTQYF. The gene calls are TRBV9 and TRBJ2-3; TRBD2 matches 7 bases. CDR1 and CDR2 from the germline V gene are SGDLS and YYNGEE. CDR3 length equals 17 residues. The ends lost 0 bases at V and 4 bases at J; junction bases unmatched: 11.

To note about this clone: This same CDR3 is encoded by further DNA sequences in the sample. The V and J genes are TRBV5-1 and TRBJ1-1; weak D call: TRBD1 (5 bases). Germline V gives CDR1 SGHRS, CDR2 YFSETQ. V dropped 2 bases and J dropped 8 bases, with 7 bases sitting between them. The CDR3 has 11 amino acids. In DNA, the CDR3 is TGCGCCAGCAGCTTAGGGGCGGAAGCTTTCTTT. Translated: CASSLGAEAFF.

This rearrangement joins TRBV7-9 to TRBJ2-7; no clear D gene. Germline V gene sequence: CDR1 SEHNR, CDR2 FQNEAQ (reference sequence). Trimming took 3 bases from V and 7 from J, leaving 10 bases between them. The CDR3 runs to 12 residues. The CDR3 spells CASSLGKREQYF. The CDR3 nucleotides read TGTGCCAGCAGCTTGGGTAAGAGGGAGCAGTACTTC.

The rearrangement links TRBV4-1 to TRBJ2-3; 10 nucleotides line up with TRBD1. The length of the CDR3 is 14 residues. The ends lost 3 bases at V and 4 bases at J; junction bases unmatched: 1. Germline CDR1 MGHRA, CDR2 YSYEKL. CDR3 sequence: CASSQTGGADTQYF. In nucleotides, the CDR3 is TGCGCCAGCAGCCAGACAGGGGGCGCAGATACGCAGTATTTT.

This chain joins TRBV9 and TRBJ1-2; D ambiguous. Germline V gene lookup returns CDR1 SGDLS and CDR2 YYNGEE. The CDR3 length is 14 residues. Trimming took off 3 bases at V and 4 bases at J, with 13 bases between the two ends. The CDR3 DNA is TGTGCCAGCAGCGGAATCGACGCCTCCTATGGCTACACCTTC. Translation: CASSGIDASYGYTF.

The CDR3 protein is CASSGAAKNIQYF. The DNA of the CDR3 is TGTGCCAGCAGCGGGGCCGCGAAAAACATTCAGTACTTC. The J gene is TRBJ2-4, the V gene TRBV9; D gene ambiguous. The V gene's germline CDR1 is SGDLS and CDR2 YYNGEE. The CDR3 is 13 amino acids. Trimming shortened V by 3 bases and J by 4 bases, and 8 bases separated the two germline ends.

The DNA for the CDR3 is TGTGCCAGCAGTTACTCACCGGGACTCCTGAACACTGAAGCTTTCTTT. This gives the protein CASSYSPGLLNTEAFF. The chain links TRBV6-6 to TRBJ1-1; D may be TRBD1 (5 bases). This CDR3 region has 16 residues. V was clipped by 0 bases and J by 0 bases, with 11 bases between them. Germline-derived CDR1 and CDR2 are MNHNY and SVGAGI (reference sequence).

This clone was observed once. The chain carries TRBV9 and TRBJ1-2; 9 bases align to TRBD1. V trimming: 3 bases; J trimming: 5 bases; junction bases outside the gene matches: 11. The CDR3 extends over 16 amino acids. Germline V lookup: CDR1 SGDLS, CDR2 YYNGEE. CDR3 sequence reads: CASSEEGGTGRYGYTF. DNA for the CDR3: TGTGCCAGCAGCGAGGAGGGAGGGACAGGGAGATATGGCTACACCTTC.

J is TRBJ2-7 and V is TRBV27; a possible D gene is TRBD2 (6 bases). Germline V CDR1 and CDR2: MNHEY, SMNVEV (reference sequence). This CDR3 is built from 14 residues. The ends were cut back, 3 bases at V and 3 bases at J, with 12 bases in the middle. The CDR3 is CASSFGGMSYEQYF. The CDR3 region has the DNA TGTGCCAGCAGTTTTGGGGGGATGAGCTACGAGCAGTACTTC.

The chain recombines TRBV9 with TRBJ2-3, with D uncertain. Germline loops: CDR1 SGDLS, CDR2 YYNGEE. Trimming took 1 base from V and 4 from J, leaving 10 bases between them. The CDR3 has 14 amino acids. The DNA of the CDR3 is TGTGCCAGCAGCGTATTCACCAGTCCAGATACGCAGTATTTT. Translating gives CASSVFTSPDTQYF.

The chain couples TRBV5-1 to TRBJ1-5, with 8 bases identical to TRBD1. Trimming at V came to 4 bases and at J to 4 bases, leaving 16 bases not matched to a gene. Germline CDR1 reads SGHRS; CDR2 reads YFSETQ. This CDR3 has 18 amino acids. The chain's CDR3 is CASSPPRVGQGRNQPQHF. The CDR3 DNA follows: TGCGCCAGCAGCCCGCCTCGTGTAGGACAGGGAAGAAATCAGCCCCAGCATTTT.

This chain joins TRBV27 and TRBJ2-2; maybe TRBD1 (7 bases). The germline V gene encodes CDR1 MNHEY and CDR2 SMNVEV (reference sequence). The germline V and J ends were trimmed by 2 bases and 4 bases, with 11 bases remaining between them. The CDR3 contains 15 residues. This CDR3 reads CASSLVRGVTGELFF. The CDR3 bases are TGTGCCAGCAGTTTAGTCAGGGGGGTCACCGGGGAGCTGTTTTTT.

The chain employs TRBV29-1 and TRBJ1-2, with D unclear. The ends were cut back, 7 bases at V and 6 bases at J, with 15 bases in the middle. This CDR3 has 12 amino acids. Germline V gene lookup returns CDR1 SQVTM and CDR2 ANQGSEA. In nucleotides, the CDR3 is TGCAGCGGGGATGACGCCGGACATGGCTACACCTTC. This translates into CSGDDAGHGYTF. Filled out from reference TRBV29-1 and TRBJ1-2, the complete variable domain reads SAVISQKPSRDICQRGTSLTIQCQVDSQVTMMFWYRQQPGQSLTLIATANQGSEATYESGFVIDKFPISRPNLTFSTLTVSNMSPEDSSIYLCSGDDAGHGYTFGSGTRLTVV.

V is TRBV27 and J is TRBJ2-7; the D is unclear. Looked up from germline, CDR1 is MNHEY and CDR2 is SMNVEV (reference sequence). The CDR3 runs 13 residues. The V end lost 6 bases, the J end lost 3 bases, and 12 bases lay between the germline ends. CDR3 sequence: CASRPGEIYEQYF. Here the CDR3 DNA reads TGTGCCAGCAGGCCAGGCGAGATCTACGAGCAGTACTTC.

The chain has TRBV7-6 and TRBJ2-3; 10 bases agree with TRBD1. The ends lost 1 base at V and 3 bases at J; junction bases unmatched: 10. Germline values: CDR1 SGHVS, CDR2 FNYEAQ. The CDR3 covers 18 residues. The CDR3 loop reads CASSLGVDRGLWTDTQYF. CDR3 DNA: TGTGCCAGCAGCTTAGGGGTCGACAGGGGGCTGTGGACAGATACGCAGTATTTT.